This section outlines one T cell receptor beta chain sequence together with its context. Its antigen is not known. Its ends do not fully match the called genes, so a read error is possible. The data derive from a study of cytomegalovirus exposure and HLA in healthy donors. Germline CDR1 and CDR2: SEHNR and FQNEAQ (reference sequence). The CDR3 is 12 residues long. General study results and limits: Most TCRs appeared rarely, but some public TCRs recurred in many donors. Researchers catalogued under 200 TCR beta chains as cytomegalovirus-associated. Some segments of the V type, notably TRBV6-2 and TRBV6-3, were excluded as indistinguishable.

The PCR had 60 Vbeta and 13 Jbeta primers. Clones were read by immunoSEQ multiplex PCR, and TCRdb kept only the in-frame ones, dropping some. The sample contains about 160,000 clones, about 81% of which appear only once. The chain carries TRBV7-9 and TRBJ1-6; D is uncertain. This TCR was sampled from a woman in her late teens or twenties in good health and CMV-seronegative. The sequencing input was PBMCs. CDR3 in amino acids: CSSTRNNSPLHF. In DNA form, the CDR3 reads TGTTCCAGCACCAGAAATAATTCACCCCTCCACTTT.